This T cell receptor beta chain was obtained from a study of shared clonotypes between healthy human individuals. As for the study in general: Ranging from 18 to 49 in age, donors were a couple of women and a few men. Used for every donor were three CD4 naive, three CD4 memory, two CD8 naive and one CD8 memory plate.

V lost 0 bases to trimming and J lost 4 bases; unmatched junction nucleotides: 5. Germline V gene lookup returns CDR1 LNHNV and CDR2 YYDKDF (reference sequence). This CDR3 is built from 15 residues. This clone has more than one count but fewer than ten. As yet, its antigen is unknown. Donors, without exception, were Caucasian adults residing in Nashville, Tennessee. Here immunoSEQ multiplex PCR was the method, and the copy in TCRdb shows in-frame clones only, minus some. The data hold millions of clones, with over 90% observed a single time. The study, taken as a whole, reports: Estimated richness values were generally larger in naive subsets than in memory subsets.

The chain recombines TRBV15 with TRBJ1-1; the match to TRBD1 covers 7 bases. The sequence came from a man younger than 35 in good health. Some clones in this sample may be carry-over from other donors' samples. The sample comprised naive CD4+ T cells from PBMCs. Subset given: CD45RA+ positively selected. The CDR3: CATSRDRGTGTEAFF. As DNA, the CDR3 is TGTGCCACCAGCAGAGACAGGGGGACGGGCACTGAAGCTTTCTTT.